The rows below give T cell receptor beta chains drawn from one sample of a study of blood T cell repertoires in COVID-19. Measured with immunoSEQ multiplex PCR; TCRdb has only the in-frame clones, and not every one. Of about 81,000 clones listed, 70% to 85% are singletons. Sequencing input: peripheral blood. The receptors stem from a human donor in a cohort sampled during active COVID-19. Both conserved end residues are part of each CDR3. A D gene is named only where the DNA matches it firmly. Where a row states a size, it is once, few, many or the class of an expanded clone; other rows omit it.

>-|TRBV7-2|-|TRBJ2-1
TGTGCCAGCAGCCCCCCCCGGGATGAGCAGTTCTTC
CASSPPRDEQFF
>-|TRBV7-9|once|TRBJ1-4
TGTGCCAGCAGCTTATTCGGGGTTGGCCGTGAAAAACTGTTTTTT
CASSLFGVGREKLFF
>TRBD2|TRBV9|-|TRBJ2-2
TGTGCCAGCAGACCATCGGGAGCGGGGTCGTGGGGGGAGCTGTTTTTT
CASRPSGAGSWGELFF
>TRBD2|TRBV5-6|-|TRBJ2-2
TGTGCCAGCAGTCTAAGAGTAACTAGCGGGGGGGCCACCGGGGAGCTGTTTTTT
CASSLRVTSGGATGELFF
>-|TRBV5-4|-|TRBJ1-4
TGTGCCAGCAGCACCCGACAGAATGCTGAAAAACTGTTTTTT
CASSTRQNAEKLFF
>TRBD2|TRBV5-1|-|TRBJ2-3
TGCGCCAGCAGCTTTAGCGGGGGAACCACAGATACGCAGTATTTT
CASSFSGGTTDTQYF
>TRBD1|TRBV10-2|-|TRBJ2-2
TGCGCCAGCAGTGGCCTCGGGACAGGGTATCACGGGGAGCTGTTTTTT
CASSGLGTGYHGELFF
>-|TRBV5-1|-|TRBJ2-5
TGCGCCAGCAGCAAACAGGGAAGACAAGAGACCCAGTACTTC
CASSKQGRQETQYF
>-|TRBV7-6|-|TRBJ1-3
TGTGCCAGCAGCTTACTACAGCCCCCCTCTGGAAACACCATATATTTT
CASSLLQPPSGNTIYF
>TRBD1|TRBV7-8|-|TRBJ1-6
TGTGCCAGCAGCGTTACAGGGGTCTCCTATAATTCACCCCTCCACTTT
CASSVTGVSYNSPLHF
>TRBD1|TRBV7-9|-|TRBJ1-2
TGTGCCAGCAGCCTGTCGACAGGGGGCGTCTTCTCCACCTTC
CASSLSTGGVFSTF
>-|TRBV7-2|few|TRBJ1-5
TGTGCCAGCAGCTTAGCGCAGGGGCTTCAGCCCCAGCATTTT
CASSLAQGLQPQHF
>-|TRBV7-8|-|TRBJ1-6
TGTGCCAGCAGCTCCAATTTTTATAATTCACCCCTCCACTTT
CASSSNFYNSPLHF
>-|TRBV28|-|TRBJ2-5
TGTGCCAGCAGTTTATTCGAGCCTCTAGTTCCCGAGACCCAGTACTTC
CASSLFEPLVPETQYF
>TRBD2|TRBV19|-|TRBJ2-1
TGTGCCAGTAGGTCAGCGGGGGGACCACGCGGTGAGCAGTTCTTC
CASRSAGGPRGEQFF
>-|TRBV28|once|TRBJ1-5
TGTGCCAGCAGTTTACGGGGGTATCAGCCCCAGCATTTT
CASSLRGYQPQHF
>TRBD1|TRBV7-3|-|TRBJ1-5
TGTGCCAGCAGTTCTGACAGGGGGCAGCCCCAGCATTTT
CASSSDRGQPQHF
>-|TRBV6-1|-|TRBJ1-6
TGTGCCAGCAGTGATATGTGGGAGAAGGGGGGGAATTCACCCCTCCACTTT
CASSDMWEKGGNSPLHF
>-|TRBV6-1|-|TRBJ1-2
TGTGCCAGCAGTGAAAATGGTGGGAGTGGCTACACCTTC
CASSENGGSGYTF
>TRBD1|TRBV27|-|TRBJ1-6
TGTGCCAGCAGTTTAGGAACCCCCAGGGGGCGCGGACCCCTCCACTTT
CASSLGTPRGRGPLHF
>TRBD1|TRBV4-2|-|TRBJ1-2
TGTGCCAGCAGCCAACCTACAGGGGACCAGGGCTATGGCTACACCTTC
CASSQPTGDQGYGYTF
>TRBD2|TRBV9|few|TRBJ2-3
TGTGCCAGCAGTCGGACTAGCGGGGCCACAGATACGCAGTATTTT
CASSRTSGATDTQYF
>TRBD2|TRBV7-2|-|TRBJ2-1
TGTGCCAGCAGCTTAGCGTCCTCCGGGGGGTCGTCCTACAATGAGCAGTTCTTC
CASSLASSGGSSYNEQFF
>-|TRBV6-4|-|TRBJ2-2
TGTGCCAGCAGTGACTCGAGAGGGTCGAACACCGGGGAGCTGTTTTTT
CASSDSRGSNTGELFF
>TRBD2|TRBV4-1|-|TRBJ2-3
TGCGCCAGCGATACTCCGGGGGCTAGCGGGGGTCGGCGGGCGCAGTATTTT
CASDTPGASGGRRAQYF
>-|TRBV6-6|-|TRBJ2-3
TGTGCCGCCCGGGGAGCGGCCCTTGATGGTGAAGATACGCAGTATTTT
CAARGAALDGEDTQYF
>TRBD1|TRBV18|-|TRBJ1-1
TGTGCCAGCCAGGGACAGGTGAACACTGAAGCTTTCTTT
CASQGQVNTEAFF
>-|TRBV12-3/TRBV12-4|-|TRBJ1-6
TGTGCCAGCAGAAATAGACAGTATTCACCCCTCCACTTT
CASRNRQYSPLHF
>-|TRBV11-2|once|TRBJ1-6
TGTGCCAGCAGCCCGCTAACTCCACCCCTCCACTTT
CASSPLTPPLHF
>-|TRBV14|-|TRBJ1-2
TGTGCCAGCAGCCAAGGACCAGGGTACCCTGGCTATGGCTACACCTTC
CASSQGPGYPGYGYTF
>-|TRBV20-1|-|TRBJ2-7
TGCAGTGCCCCACTGTCCTACGAGCAGTACTTC
CSAPLSYEQYF
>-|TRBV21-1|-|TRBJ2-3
TGTGCCAGCAGCTCTCCCCGTGACAGGGGCAGAGGAGATACGCAGTATTTT
CASSSPRDRGRGDTQYF
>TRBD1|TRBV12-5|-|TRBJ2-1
TGTGCTAGTGGTTCCGACAGGGGGATTGAGCAGTTCTTC
CASGSDRGIEQFF
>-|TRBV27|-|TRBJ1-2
TGTGCCAGCAGTAATTGGGGCTCTAACTATGGCTACACCTTC
CASSNWGSNYGYTF
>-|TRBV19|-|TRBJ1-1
TGTGCCAGTAGTATCAGGGCAAGGGACACTGAAGCTTTCTTT
CASSIRARDTEAFF
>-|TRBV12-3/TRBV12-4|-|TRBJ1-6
TGTGCCAGCAGTTTGGGAGACCGACTCCACTTT
CASSLGDRLHF
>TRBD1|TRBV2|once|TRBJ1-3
TGTGCCAGCAGTTACAGGGGGTTAGCTGGAAACACCATATATTTT
CASSYRGLAGNTIYF
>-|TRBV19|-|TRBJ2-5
TGTGCCAGTAGTATCTATCCCCGCGGGCCAGCCCAAGAGACCCAGTACTTC
CASSIYPRGPAQETQYF
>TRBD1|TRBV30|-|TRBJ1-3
TGTGCCTGGAGGATGACAGGGTCTGGAAACACCATATATTTT
CAWRMTGSGNTIYF
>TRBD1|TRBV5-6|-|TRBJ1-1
TGTGCCAGCAGCTTGTCAGGGGGCGAGGTTGTTGCTTTCTTT
CASSLSGGEVVAFF
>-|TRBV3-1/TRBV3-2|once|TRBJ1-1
TGTGCCAGCAGCCCCCAGGGCACTGAAGCTTTCTTT
CASSPQGTEAFF
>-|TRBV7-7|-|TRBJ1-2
TGTGCCAGCAGCCCGGCCGTTGGAGGGTTTTATGGCTACACCTTC
CASSPAVGGFYGYTF
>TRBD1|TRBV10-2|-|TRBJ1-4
TGCGCCAGCAACACAGGGGGCGCGTGGGAAAAACTGTTTTTT
CASNTGGAWEKLFF
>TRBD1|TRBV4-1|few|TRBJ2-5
TGCGCCAGCAGTCACGGCAGGGGGTCTGGAGAGACCCAGTACTTC
CASSHGRGSGETQYF
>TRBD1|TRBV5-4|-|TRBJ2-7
TGTGCCAGCAGCGACCGCCGGGACAGGGCCTACGAGCAGTACTTC
CASSDRRDRAYEQYF
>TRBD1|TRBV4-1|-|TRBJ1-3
TGCGCCAGCAGCCAAGATGTTATAAAGGGGACAGGGAGAAACACCATATATTTT
CASSQDVIKGTGRNTIYF
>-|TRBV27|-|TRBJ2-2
TGTGCCAGCATGGGGGGGCCGGGCACCGGGGAGCTGTTTTTT
CASMGGPGTGELFF
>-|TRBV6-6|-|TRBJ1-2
TGTGCCAGCAGTTCCAGAGACACCAATAACTATGGCTACACCTTC
CASSSRDTNNYGYTF
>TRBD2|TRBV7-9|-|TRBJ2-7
TGTGCCAGCAGCTTGAGGGGACCTAGCGGGGTGTCCCCCTACGAGCAGTACTTC
CASSLRGPSGVSPYEQYF